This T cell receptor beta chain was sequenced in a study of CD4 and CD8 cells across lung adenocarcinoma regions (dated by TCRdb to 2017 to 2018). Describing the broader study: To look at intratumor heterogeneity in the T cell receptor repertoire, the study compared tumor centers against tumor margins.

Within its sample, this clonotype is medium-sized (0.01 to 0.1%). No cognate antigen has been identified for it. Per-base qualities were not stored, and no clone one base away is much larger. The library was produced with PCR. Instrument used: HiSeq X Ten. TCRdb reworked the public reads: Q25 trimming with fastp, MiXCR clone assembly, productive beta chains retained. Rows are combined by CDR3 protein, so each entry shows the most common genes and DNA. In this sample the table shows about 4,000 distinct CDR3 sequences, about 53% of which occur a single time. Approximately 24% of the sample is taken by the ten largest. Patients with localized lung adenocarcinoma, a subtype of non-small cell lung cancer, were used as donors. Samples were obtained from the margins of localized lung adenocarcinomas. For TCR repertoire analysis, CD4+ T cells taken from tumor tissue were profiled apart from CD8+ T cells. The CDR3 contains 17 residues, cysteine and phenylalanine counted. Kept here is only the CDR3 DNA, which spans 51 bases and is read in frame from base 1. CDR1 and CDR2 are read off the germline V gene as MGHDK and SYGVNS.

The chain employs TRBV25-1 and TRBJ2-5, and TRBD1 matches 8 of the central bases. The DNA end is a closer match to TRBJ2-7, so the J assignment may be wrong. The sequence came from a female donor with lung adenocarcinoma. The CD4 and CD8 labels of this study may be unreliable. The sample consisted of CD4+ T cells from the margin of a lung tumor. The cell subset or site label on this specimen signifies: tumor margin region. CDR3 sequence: CASSEYGGRGRLSEQYF. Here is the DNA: TGTGCCAGCAGTGAATATGGTGGCAGGGGGCGCTTAAGCGAGCAGTACTTC.